This entry describes one TCR beta chain. Unmatched junction bases numbered 10, after V lost 3 bases and J lost 11 bases. The CDR3 is 14 residues long. Germline values: CDR1 KGHDR, CDR2 SFDVKD. Original analysis: Cell counts per sample came from amplifying reference gene primers. Repertoires were generated with immunoSEQ multiplex PCR, while TCRdb's copy carries only in-frame clones and drops some. V, J and clone size derive from that table, while D and trimming were established from the DNA sequence. The data contain about 88,000 clones, over 65% of them singletons. The data stem from a study of blood T cell repertoires in COVID-19. The overall study: Material from acute and convalescent COVID-19 was sourced from the United States, Italy and Spain. T cells, B-cell-depleted T cells, or PBMCs supplied cDNA or gDNA.

The receptor comes from a woman aged 70 to 79 with acute or convalescent COVID-19. The specimen was peripheral blood. The genes are TRBV24-1 and TRBJ1-1; TRBD1 matches 8 bases. CDR3 region: CATSDPGTGTSAFF. CDR3 coding DNA: TGTGCCACCAGTGATCCCGGGACAGGAACCAGTGCTTTCTTT.